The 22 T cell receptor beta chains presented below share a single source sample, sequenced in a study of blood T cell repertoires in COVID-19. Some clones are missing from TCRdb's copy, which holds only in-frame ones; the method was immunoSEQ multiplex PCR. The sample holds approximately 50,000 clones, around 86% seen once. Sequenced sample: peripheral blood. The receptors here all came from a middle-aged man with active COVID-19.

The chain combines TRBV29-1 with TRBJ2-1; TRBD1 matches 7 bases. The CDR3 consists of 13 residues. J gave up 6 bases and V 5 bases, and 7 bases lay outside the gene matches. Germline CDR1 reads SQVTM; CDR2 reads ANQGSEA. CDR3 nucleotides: TGCAGCGTTATTACGACAGGGAGCAATGAGCAGTTCTTC. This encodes CSVITTGSNEQFF.

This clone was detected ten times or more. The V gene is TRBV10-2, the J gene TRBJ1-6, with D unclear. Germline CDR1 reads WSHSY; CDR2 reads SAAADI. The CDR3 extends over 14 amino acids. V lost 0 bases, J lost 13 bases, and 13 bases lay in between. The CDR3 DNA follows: TGCGCCAGCAGTGAGTCGGTAGCCTATGCGCCCCTCCACTTT. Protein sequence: CASSESVAYAPLHF.

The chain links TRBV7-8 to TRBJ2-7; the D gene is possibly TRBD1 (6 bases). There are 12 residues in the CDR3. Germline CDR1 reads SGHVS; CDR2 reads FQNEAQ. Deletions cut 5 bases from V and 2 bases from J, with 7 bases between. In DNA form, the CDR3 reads TGTGCCAGCAGCCGGGACACCTACGAGCAGTACTTC. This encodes CASSRDTYEQYF.

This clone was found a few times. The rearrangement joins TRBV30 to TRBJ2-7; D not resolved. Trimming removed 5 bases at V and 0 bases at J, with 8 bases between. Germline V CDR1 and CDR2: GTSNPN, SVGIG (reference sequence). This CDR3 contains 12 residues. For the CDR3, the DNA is TGTGCCTGGGGTCCTAGCTCCTACGAGCAGTACTTC. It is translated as CAWGPSSYEQYF.

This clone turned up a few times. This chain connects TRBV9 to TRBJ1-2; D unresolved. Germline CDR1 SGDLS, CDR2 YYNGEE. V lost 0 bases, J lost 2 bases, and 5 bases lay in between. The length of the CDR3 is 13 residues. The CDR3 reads CASSVDQNYGYTF. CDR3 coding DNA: TGTGCCAGCAGCGTAGACCAGAACTATGGCTACACCTTC.

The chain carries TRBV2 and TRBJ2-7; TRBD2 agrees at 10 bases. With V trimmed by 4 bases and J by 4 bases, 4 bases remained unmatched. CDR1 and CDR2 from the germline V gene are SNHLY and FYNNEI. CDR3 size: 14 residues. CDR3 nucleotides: TGTGCCAGCAGTGGGGCTAGCGGGAGTTACGAGCAGTACTTC. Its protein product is CASSGASGSYEQYF.

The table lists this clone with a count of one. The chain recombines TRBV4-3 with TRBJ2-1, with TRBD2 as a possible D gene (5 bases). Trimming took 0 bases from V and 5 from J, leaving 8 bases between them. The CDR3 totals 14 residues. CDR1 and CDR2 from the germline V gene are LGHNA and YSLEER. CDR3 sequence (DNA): TGCGCCAGCAGCCAAGACTTGGGAGACAATGAGCAGTTCTTC. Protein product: CASSQDLGDNEQFF.

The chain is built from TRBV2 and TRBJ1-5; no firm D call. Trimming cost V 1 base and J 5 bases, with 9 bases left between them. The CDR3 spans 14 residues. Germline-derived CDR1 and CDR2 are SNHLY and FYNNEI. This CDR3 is CASSEVAVYQPQHF. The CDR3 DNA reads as TGTGCCAGCAGTGAAGTGGCAGTTTATCAGCCCCAGCATTTT.

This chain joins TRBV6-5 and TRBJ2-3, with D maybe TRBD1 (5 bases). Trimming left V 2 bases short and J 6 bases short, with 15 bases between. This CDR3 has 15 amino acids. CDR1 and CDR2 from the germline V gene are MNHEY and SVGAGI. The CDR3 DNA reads TGTGCCAGCAGTTACGAGGCAGGGCTTCGGGATACGCAGTATTTT. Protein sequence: CASSYEAGLRDTQYF.

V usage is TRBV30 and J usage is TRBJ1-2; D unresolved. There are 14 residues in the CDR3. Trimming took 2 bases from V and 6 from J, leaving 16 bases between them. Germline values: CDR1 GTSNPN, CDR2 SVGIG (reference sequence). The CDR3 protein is CAWSRPGGPHGYTF. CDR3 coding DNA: TGTGCCTGGAGTCGTCCGGGAGGGCCCCATGGCTACACCTTC.

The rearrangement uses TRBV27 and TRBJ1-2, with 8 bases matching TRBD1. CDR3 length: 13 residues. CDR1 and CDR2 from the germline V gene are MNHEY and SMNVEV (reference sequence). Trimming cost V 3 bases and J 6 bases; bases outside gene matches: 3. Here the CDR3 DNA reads TGTGCCAGCAGTTTTACAGGGGGAAATGGCTACACCTTC. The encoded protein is CASSFTGGNGYTF.

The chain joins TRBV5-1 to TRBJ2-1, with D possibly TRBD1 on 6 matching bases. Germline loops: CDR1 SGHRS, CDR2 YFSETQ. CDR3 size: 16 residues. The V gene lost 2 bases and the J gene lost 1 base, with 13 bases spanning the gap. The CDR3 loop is CASSFGGGQSYNEQFF. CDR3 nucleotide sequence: TGCGCCAGCAGCTTCGGTGGGGGCCAATCCTACAATGAGCAGTTCTTC.

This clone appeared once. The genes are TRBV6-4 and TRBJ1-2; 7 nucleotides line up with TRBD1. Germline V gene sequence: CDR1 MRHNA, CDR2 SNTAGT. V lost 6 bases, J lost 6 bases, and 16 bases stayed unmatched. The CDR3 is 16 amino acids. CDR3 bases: TGTGCCAGCAGCGACCTCCTCGAAGGGACAGCAGATGGCTACACCTTC. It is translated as CASSDLLEGTADGYTF.

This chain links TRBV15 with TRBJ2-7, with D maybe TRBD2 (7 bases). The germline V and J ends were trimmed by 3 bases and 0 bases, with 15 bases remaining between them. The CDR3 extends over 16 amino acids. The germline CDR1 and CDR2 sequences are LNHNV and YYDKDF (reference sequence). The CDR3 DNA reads TGTGCCACCAGCAGGGGCTGGGGGGGCGTCTCCTACGAGCAGTACTTC. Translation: CATSRGWGGVSYEQYF.

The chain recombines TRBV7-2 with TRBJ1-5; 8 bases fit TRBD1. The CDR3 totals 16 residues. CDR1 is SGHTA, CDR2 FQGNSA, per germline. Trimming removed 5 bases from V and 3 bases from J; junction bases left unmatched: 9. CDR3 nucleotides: TGTGCCAGCAGCCTTCTTGGACAGGGAGTCAATCAGCCCCAGCATTTT. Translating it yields CASSLLGQGVNQPQHF.

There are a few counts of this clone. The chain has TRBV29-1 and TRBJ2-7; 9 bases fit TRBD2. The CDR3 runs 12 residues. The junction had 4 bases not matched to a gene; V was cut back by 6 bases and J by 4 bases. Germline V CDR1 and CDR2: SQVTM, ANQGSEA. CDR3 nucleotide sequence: TGCAGCGTAGAGACTAGCGGATACGAGCAGTACTTC. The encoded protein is CSVETSGYEQYF.

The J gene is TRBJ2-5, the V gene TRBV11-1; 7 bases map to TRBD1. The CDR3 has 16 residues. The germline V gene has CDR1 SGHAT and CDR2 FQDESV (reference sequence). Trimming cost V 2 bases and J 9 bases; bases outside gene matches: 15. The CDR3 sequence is CASSLRGGEGQVPQYF. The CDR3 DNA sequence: TGTGCCAGCAGCTTAAGAGGGGGCGAGGGCCAAGTGCCCCAGTACTTC.

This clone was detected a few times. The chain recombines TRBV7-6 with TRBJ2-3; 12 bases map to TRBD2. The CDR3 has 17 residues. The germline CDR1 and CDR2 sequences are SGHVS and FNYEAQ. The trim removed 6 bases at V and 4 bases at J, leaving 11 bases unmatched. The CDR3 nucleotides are TGTGCCAGCAGTCAAACTGGCGGACTAGCGGGGTCAGATACGCAGTATTTT. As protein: CASSQTGGLAGSDTQYF.

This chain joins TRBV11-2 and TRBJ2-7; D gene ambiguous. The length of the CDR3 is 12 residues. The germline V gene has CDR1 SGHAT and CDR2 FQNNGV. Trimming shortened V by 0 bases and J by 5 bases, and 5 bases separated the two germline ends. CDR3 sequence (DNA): TGTGCCAGCAGCTTAGACAGAAACGAGCAGTACTTC. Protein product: CASSLDRNEQYF.

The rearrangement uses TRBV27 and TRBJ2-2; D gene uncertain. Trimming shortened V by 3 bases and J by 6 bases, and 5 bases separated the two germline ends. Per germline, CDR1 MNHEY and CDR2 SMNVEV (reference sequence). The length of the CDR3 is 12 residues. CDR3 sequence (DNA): TGTGCCAGCAGTTTCCCCGCCGGGGAGCTGTTTTTT. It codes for CASSFPAGELFF.

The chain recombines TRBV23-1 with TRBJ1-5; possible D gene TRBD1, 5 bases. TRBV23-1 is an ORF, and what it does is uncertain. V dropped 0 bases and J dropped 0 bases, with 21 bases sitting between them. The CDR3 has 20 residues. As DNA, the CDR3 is TGCGCCAGCAGTCAATCCGGCTTGGGAGGGGAGGAATATAGCAATCAGCCCCAGCATTTT. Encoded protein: CASSQSGLGGEEYSNQPQHF.

In DNA, the CDR3 is TGCAGTGCGAGGGACAGGGAAGAGCTGTTTTTT. Amino acid sequence: CSARDREELFF. The chain joins TRBV20-1 to TRBJ2-2, with 9 bases identical to TRBD1. The ends lost 6 bases at V and 11 bases at J; junction bases unmatched: 4. CDR3 length equals 11 residues. The germline V gene has CDR1 DFQATT and CDR2 SNEGSKA (reference sequence).